The 31 T cell receptor beta chains below all came from one sample that was sequenced in a study of blood T cell repertoires in COVID-19. The assay was immunoSEQ multiplex PCR, and TCRdb's table has in-frame clones only and misses some. The sample lists approximately 190,000 clones, 75% to 90% occurring once. Sequencing was performed on peripheral blood. Every receptor here comes from a man in his 70s with active or convalescent COVID-19.

The chain couples TRBV30 to TRBJ1-3; TRBD1 agrees at 9 bases. Germline loops: CDR1 GTSNPN, CDR2 SVGIG (reference sequence). V was pared by 1 base and J by 7 bases, with 2 bases of the junction left unmatched. This CDR3 is built from 13 residues. Here the CDR3 DNA reads TGTGCCTGGAGTGGACAGGGGGGTAACACCATATATTTT. It encodes CAWSGQGGNTIYF.

The CDR3 DNA reads as TGTGCCAGTAGTATAGGAGGGACGGCAGGGAGGTCCCACGAGCAGTACTTC. Amino acids: CASSIGGTAGRSHEQYF. The rearrangement joins TRBV19 to TRBJ2-7, with D perhaps TRBD2 (6 bases). V was pared by 1 base and J by 5 bases, with 21 bases between. The length of the CDR3 is 17 residues. Germline V gives CDR1 LNHDA, CDR2 SQIVND (reference sequence).

This sequence joins TRBV24-1 and TRBJ2-5, with TRBD1 matching 8 bases. The germline gives CDR1 KGHDR, CDR2 SFDVKD. V lost 4 bases and J lost 0; bases outside the gene matches: 6. This CDR3 region has 16 residues. The CDR3 DNA reads as TGTGCCACCAGTGACCCACGGGACAGGAACCAAGAGACCCAGTACTTC. Residues: CATSDPRDRNQETQYF.

The CDR3 sequence: CSVGPGDEQFF. The CDR3 DNA follows: TGCAGCGTCGGCCCCGGGGATGAGCAGTTCTTC. The chain is built from TRBV29-1 and TRBJ2-1; D is perhaps TRBD2 (5 bases). This CDR3 comprises 11 residues. With 6 bases removed from V and 8 bases from J, the gap between germline ends came to 11 bases. Germline assignment: CDR1 SQVTM and CDR2 ANQGSEA.

V usage is TRBV28 and J usage is TRBJ1-6; 10 bases line up with TRBD1. With V trimmed by 4 bases and J by 9 bases, 6 bases remained unmatched. Germline CDR1 is MDHEN and CDR2 is SYDVKM. The CDR3 runs 15 residues. The CDR3 reads CASSYWTGGISPLHF. The CDR3 nucleotides read TGTGCCAGCAGTTACTGGACAGGGGGTATTTCACCCCTCCACTTT.

The chain couples TRBV30 to TRBJ2-1; no clear D gene. CDR1 and CDR2 (germline): GTSNPN, SVGIG (reference sequence). V was trimmed by 0 bases and J by 6 bases, leaving 9 bases between them. CDR3 length equals 13 residues. CDR3 coding DNA: TGTGCCTGGAGTGTACTTATACCCAATGAGCAGTTCTTC. This translates into CAWSVLIPNEQFF.

The CDR3, as DNA: TGTGCCAGCAGGACTTCCGCCGATACGCAGTATTTT. It is translated as CASRTSADTQYF. The chain combines TRBV28 with TRBJ2-3; unclear D gene. The germline V and J ends were trimmed by 6 bases and 6 bases, with 10 bases remaining between them. The CDR3 extends over 12 amino acids. Looked up from germline, CDR1 is MDHEN and CDR2 is SYDVKM.

This chain links TRBV9 with TRBJ2-1, with D hard to call. Germline V CDR1 and CDR2: SGDLS, YYNGEE. V was trimmed by 1 base and J by 2 bases, leaving 13 bases between them. The CDR3 has 16 amino acids. The CDR3 spells CASSVTVMSTYNEQFF. CDR3 nucleotides: TGTGCCAGCAGCGTAACGGTGATGAGTACCTACAATGAGCAGTTCTTC. The full variable domain, its missing parts supplied by reference TRBV9 and TRBJ2-1, is DSGVTQTPKHLITATGQRVTLRCSPRSGDLSVYWYQQSLDQGLQFLIQYYNGEERAKGNILERFSAQQFPDLHSELNLSSLELGDSALYFCASSVTVMSTYNEQFFGPGTRLTVL.

The rearrangement joins TRBV11-2 to TRBJ1-5; perhaps TRBD1 as D (5 bases). The V and J ends lost 4 bases and 4 bases respectively, with 17 bases between them. From germline, CDR1 is SGHAT and CDR2 FQNNGV. CDR3 length: 16 amino acids. CDR3 loop: CASSSLGQGINQPQHF. As DNA, the CDR3 is TGTGCCAGCAGCTCCCTCGGGCAGGGTATTAATCAGCCCCAGCATTTT.

The J gene is TRBJ2-1, the V gene TRBV28; 7 bases map to TRBD1. The ends lost 6 bases at V and 2 bases at J; junction bases unmatched: 7. Germline values: CDR1 MDHEN, CDR2 SYDVKM. The CDR3 has 15 amino acids. The CDR3 nucleotides are TGTGCCAGCAGGACGACAGGGAGCCCCTACAATGAGCAGTTCTTC. This encodes CASRTTGSPYNEQFF.

The chain joins TRBV9 to TRBJ2-3; weak D call: TRBD2 (5 bases). From germline, CDR1 is SGDLS and CDR2 YYNGEE. The CDR3 has 16 amino acids. Trimming took off 3 bases at V and 7 bases at J, with 21 bases between the two ends. In DNA, the CDR3 is TGTGCCAGCAGCGCGGGAAGTGGACGGGCTGGGAATACGCAGTATTTT. It codes for CASSAGSGRAGNTQYF.

The rearrangement uses TRBV28 and TRBJ2-1; 8 bases align to TRBD1. The V gene end was trimmed by 6 bases and the J gene end by 4 bases; junction bases not matched to a gene: 8. The CDR3 length is 15 residues. CDR1 is MDHEN and CDR2 is SYDVKM in the germline V gene. Written as DNA, the CDR3 is TGTGCCAGCAGACAAGACAGGGGCGGGTACAATGAGCAGTTCTTC. The encoded protein is CASRQDRGGYNEQFF. The entire variable domain, with the rest obtained from reference TRBV28 and TRBJ2-1, is as follows: DVKVTQSSRYLVKRTGEKVFLECVQDMDHENMFWYRQDPGLGLRLIYFSYDVKMKEKGDIPEGYSVSREKKERFSLILESASTNQTSMYLCASRQDRGGYNEQFFGPGTRLTVL.

The genes are TRBV1 and TRBJ1-3. TRBV1 is shown as a pseudogene. CDR3 length: 16 amino acids. CDR3 protein: CTSKSVRRGRGNTIYF. The CDR3 DNA reads TGCACCAGCAAGTCGGTTAGAAGAGGTCGCGGAAACACCATATATTTT.

This clone has just one count. V usage is TRBV30 and J usage is TRBJ1-2, with 8 nucleotides matching TRBD1. Unmatched junction bases numbered 11, after V lost 3 bases and J lost 11 bases. Germline loops: CDR1 GTSNPN, CDR2 SVGIG (reference sequence). The CDR3 consists of 13 residues. In DNA form, the CDR3 reads TGTGCCTGGAGCATCCGGGACAGGACAGTATACACCTTC. Its protein is CAWSIRDRTVYTF.

The chain is built from TRBV10-1 and TRBJ2-3; 11 bases are shared with TRBD2. The CDR3 contains 16 residues. Trimming removed 3 bases from V and 2 bases from J; junction bases left unmatched: 4. Germline V CDR1 and CDR2: WNHNN, SYGVQD (reference sequence). The CDR3, as DNA: TGCGCCAGCAGTGAAGATAGCGGGGGGGTCACAGATACGCAGTATTTT. It encodes CASSEDSGGVTDTQYF.

J is TRBJ1-6 and V is TRBV9; D is undetermined. The CDR3 sequence is 13 residues long. CDR1 is SGDLS and CDR2 is YYNGEE in the germline V gene. V shed 0 bases and J shed 4 bases, with 2 bases lying between them. As DNA, the CDR3 is TGTGCCAGCAGCGTAGCGTATAATTCACCCCTCCACTTT. Translated, it gives CASSVAYNSPLHF.

This chain uses TRBV28 with TRBJ1-5, with D uncertain. Looked up from germline, CDR1 is MDHEN and CDR2 is SYDVKM. V was shortened by 2 bases and J by 2 bases, with 16 bases between the two germline ends. The CDR3 loop spans 17 amino acids. CDR3 loop: CASSLPGSSGGNQPQHF. As DNA, the CDR3 is TGTGCCAGCAGTTTACCCGGGAGCAGCGGCGGCAATCAGCCCCAGCATTTT.

The gene calls are TRBV9 and TRBJ1-4; TRBD1 aligns across 7 bases. This CDR3 is built from 16 residues. The V segment lost 1 base and the J segment 4 bases; nucleotides outside the gene matches: 7. Per the germline V gene, CDR1 is SGDLS and CDR2 is YYNGEE. In nucleotides, the CDR3 is TGTGCCAGCAGCGTATCGACAGGGACGCTTAATGAAAAACTGTTTTTT. It translates to CASSVSTGTLNEKLFF.

This clone has only a few counts. The CDR3 bases are TGCGCCAGCAGCCCCCGACAGGGAAGCTACGAGCAGTACTTC. Its translation: CASSPRQGSYEQYF. The chain combines TRBV5-1 with TRBJ2-7; 7 bases are a match to TRBD1. Germline trimming cut 4 bases from V and 3 bases from J; bases unmatched to any gene: 7. The CDR3 spans 14 residues. CDR1 and CDR2 (germline): SGHRS, YFSETQ. Filled out from reference TRBV5-1 and TRBJ2-7, the complete variable domain reads KAGVTQTPRYLIKTRGQQVTLSCSPISGHRSVSWYQQTPGQGLQFLFEYFSETQRNKGNFPGRFSGRQFSNSRSEMNVSTLELGDSALYLCASSPRQGSYEQYFGPGTRLTVT.

This chain joins TRBV18 and TRBJ1-3; perhaps TRBD1 as D (5 bases). Deletions cut 3 bases from V and 2 bases from J, with 11 bases between. Germline CDR1 KGHSH, CDR2 LQKENI. The CDR3 extends over 15 amino acids. CDR3 sequence (DNA): TGTGCCAGCTCACCCGTCCCAGGGCCTGGAAACACCATATATTTT. Its protein is CASSPVPGPGNTIYF.

The gene calls are TRBV13 and TRBJ1-3; TRBD1 matches 10 bases. The germline CDR1 and CDR2 sequences are PRHDT and FYEKMQ (reference sequence). The V gene end was trimmed by 5 bases and the J gene end by 2 bases; junction bases not matched to a gene: 9. The CDR3 loop spans 17 amino acids. CDR3 bases: TGTGCCAGCAGCCCTTACGACAGGGGGCTGGCTGGAAACACCATATATTTT. Amino acids: CASSPYDRGLAGNTIYF.

In its sample, this clone was seen once. The rearrangement uses TRBV28 and TRBJ1-2; possible D gene TRBD1, 6 bases. The CDR3 covers 14 residues. Looked up from germline, CDR1 is MDHEN and CDR2 is SYDVKM. The V and J ends lost 3 bases and 4 bases respectively, with 12 bases between them. DNA of the CDR3: TGTGCCAGCAGTTTCTCACAGGGCAGCTATGGCTACACCTTC. Its translation is CASSFSQGSYGYTF.

The chain carries TRBV7-2 and TRBJ1-5; D unclear. Germline values: CDR1 SGHTA, CDR2 FQGNSA. The CDR3 is 14 residues long. V was cut by 4 bases and J by 5 bases, with 12 bases left in between. The CDR3 nucleotides read TGTGCCAGCAGCTCCCGGCGGGGTTATCAGCCCCAGCATTTT. Protein product: CASSSRRGYQPQHF. The entire variable domain, with the rest obtained from reference TRBV7-2 and TRBJ1-5, is as follows: GAGVSQSPSNKVTEKGKDVELRCDPISGHTALYWYRQSLGQGLEFLIYFQGNSAPDKSGLPSDRFSAERTGGSVSTLTIQRTQQEDSAVYLCASSSRRGYQPQHFGDGTRLSIL.

J is TRBJ2-7 and V is TRBV30; 9 bases are shared with TRBD1. Germline CDR1 reads GTSNPN; CDR2 reads SVGIG (reference sequence). Germline trimming cut 2 bases from V and 1 base from J; bases unmatched to any gene: 6. The CDR3 is 15 residues long. The CDR3 is CAWSRQGGSSYEQYF. CDR3 DNA: TGTGCCTGGAGTAGACAGGGGGGTTCGTCCTACGAGCAGTACTTC. Based on the CDR3 plus reference TRBV30 and TRBJ2-7, the full variable domain is SQTIHQWPATLVQPVGSPLSLECTVEGTSNPNLYWYRQAAGRGLQLLFYSVGIGQISSEVPQNLSASRPQDRQFILSSKKLLLSDSGFYLCAWSRQGGSSYEQYFGPGTRLTVT.

The V and J genes are TRBV7-2 and TRBJ2-7; no clear D gene. V was cut by 1 base and J by 9 bases, with 13 bases left in between. The CDR3 is 13 amino acids. Germline lookup yields CDR1 SGHTA and CDR2 FQGNSA. The DNA for the CDR3 is TGTGCCAGCAGCTTAGGAGGCCCGCCGGGGCAGTACTTC. Amino acid sequence: CASSLGGPPGQYF.

The rearrangement links TRBV11-2 to TRBJ1-1, with a weak D call TRBD1 (5 bases). V gave up 2 bases and J gave up 4 bases, with 14 bases separating them. Germline V lookup: CDR1 SGHAT, CDR2 FQNNGV. This CDR3 has 15 amino acids. The CDR3 protein is CASSLQIRGGTEAFF. CDR3 DNA: TGTGCCAGCAGCTTACAAATAAGGGGTGGCACTGAAGCTTTCTTT.

This clone was counted once. The V and J genes are TRBV5-6 and TRBJ1-3; D is unresolved. V gave up 2 bases and J gave up 2 bases, with 14 bases separating them. The germline gives CDR1 SGHDT, CDR2 YYEEEE. CDR3 length: 16 residues. CDR3 residues: CASSFSRRRAGNTIYF. The DNA of the CDR3 is TGTGCCAGCAGCTTCTCCCGAAGGAGGGCTGGAAACACCATATATTTT.

This chain joins TRBV6-2 or TRBV6-3 and TRBJ1-1, with a weak D call TRBD1 (5 bases). Between the trimmed V and J ends, which lost 2 bases and 4 bases, there was a span of 8 bases. Germline CDR1 reads MNHEY; CDR2 reads SVGEGT. CDR3 length: 13 residues. CDR3 region: CASSYVRGTEAFF. The CDR3, as DNA: TGTGCCAGCAGTTACGTAAGGGGCACTGAAGCTTTCTTT.

The rearrangement uses TRBV19 and TRBJ2-7; D uncertain. Germline V gene sequence: CDR1 LNHDA, CDR2 SQIVND (reference sequence). V lost 4 bases to trimming and J lost 0 bases, with 13 bases between them. CDR3 length: 15 amino acids. CDR3 protein: CASSTSTGSSYEQYF. The DNA for the CDR3 is TGTGCCAGTAGTACTTCGACGGGTAGCTCCTACGAGCAGTACTTC.

A single count supports this clone. CDR3 nucleotides: TGTGCCAGCAGTCTAAATCCGGGACTTCAAGAGACCCAGTACTTC. It yields the protein CASSLNPGLQETQYF. The gene calls are TRBV6-2 or TRBV6-3 and TRBJ2-5; a weak D match, TRBD2 (6 bases). V lost 5 bases and J lost 2, with 15 bases in between. The CDR3 contains 15 residues. CDR1 is MNHEY, CDR2 SVGEGT, per germline.

As to this clone: Other nucleotide sequences from this sample produce the same CDR3. The chain couples TRBV7-2 to TRBJ1-1; 11 bases agree with TRBD1. After removal of 5 bases from V and 2 bases from J, the junction contained 4 bases not matched to a gene. Germline V gives CDR1 SGHTA, CDR2 FQGNSA. The CDR3 consists of 15 residues. CDR3 nucleotides: TGTGCCAGCAGCAGTCGGACAGGGGGCAACACTGAAGCTTTCTTT. Translated: CASSSRTGGNTEAFF.